This is a list of T cell receptor beta chains from one sample in a study. Produced via immunoSEQ multiplex PCR; TCRdb's table is partial and in-frame only. Counted here are about 68,000 clones, just under 95% occurring once; the ten biggest clones make up roughly 4.5%. Sequencing used PBMCs. These receptors all come from a man aged 35 to 55 with rheumatoid arthritis. The CDR3 runs from the conserved cysteine through the conserved F or W. The D gene is left open where the match is weak. The size of a clone is reported for some rows only, either as once, few or many, or as a class for expanded clones.

once	TRBV6-2/TRBV6-3	-	TRBJ1-6	CASSYGYNNSPLHF	TGTGCCAGCAGTTACGGATACAATAATTCACCCCTCCACTTT
-	TRBV10-2	TRBD1	TRBJ2-5	CASRRGQGRSETQYF	TGCGCCAGCAGGAGAGGACAGGGAAGGTCGGAGACCCAGTACTTC
-	TRBV6-5	-	TRBJ2-7	CASSYSTGGAYEQYF	TGTGCCAGCAGTTACTCCACTGGGGGTGCCTACGAGCAGTACTTC
-	TRBV28	TRBD1	TRBJ1-2	CASSLRTGHHGYTF	TGTGCCAGCAGTTTACGGACAGGGCACCATGGCTACACCTTC
-	TRBV7-8	-	TRBJ2-7	CASSLEEGSDYEQYF	TGTGCCAGCAGCTTAGAGGAGGGGTCGGACTACGAGCAGTACTTC
-	TRBV5-5	-	TRBJ1-5	CASSLGQGLNQPQHF	TGTGCCAGCAGCTTGGGCCAGGGCCTCAATCAGCCCCAGCATTTT
-	TRBV2	-	TRBJ2-2	CASRPGTTTGELFF	TGTGCCAGCAGGCCCGGGACAACCACCGGGGAGCTGTTTTTT
-	TRBV28	-	TRBJ1-2	CASSFPRGPEGYTF	TGTGCCAGCAGTTTCCCGCGGGGGCCAGAAGGCTACACCTTC
-	TRBV5-6	TRBD2	TRBJ2-1	CATQRGVKDEQFF	TGTGCCACCCAGCGGGGGGTAAAGGATGAGCAGTTCTTC
-	TRBV11-2	-	TRBJ2-7	CASSPSLDSLDAQYF	TGTGCCAGCAGCCCGTCCTTAGACAGCTTGGACGCGCAGTACTTC
-	TRBV5-4	-	TRBJ1-1	CASSWGGREAFF	TGTGCCAGCAGCTGGGGCGGGCGTGAAGCTTTCTTT
-	TRBV27	-	TRBJ2-2	CASSQVSWGDTGELFF	TGTGCCAGCAGTCAAGTTTCCTGGGGGGACACCGGGGAGCTGTTTTTT
-	TRBV11-3	-	TRBJ1-1	CASSGAGTEAFF	TGTGCCAGCAGTGGAGCTGGCACTGAAGCTTTCTTT
-	TRBV12-3/TRBV12-4	-	TRBJ2-3	CASSLGNTDTQYF	TGTGCCAGCAGTTTAGGGAACACAGATACGCAGTATTTT
-	TRBV5-1	TRBD2	TRBJ2-1	CASSPGTSRNEQFF	TGCGCCAGCAGCCCGGGGACTAGTAGAAATGAGCAGTTCTTC
-	TRBV4-1	-	TRBJ1-2	CASSQDVEVYGYTF	TGCGCCAGCAGCCAAGATGTAGAGGTCTATGGCTACACCTTC
once	TRBV29-1	-	TRBJ1-1	CSVDLGGNTEAFF	TGCAGCGTTGATCTAGGGGGTAACACTGAAGCTTTCTTT
-	TRBV28	TRBD2	TRBJ2-5	CASSLSRGLAEETQYF	TGTGCCAGCAGTTTATCCCGTGGACTAGCGGAAGAGACCCAGTACTTC
-	TRBV30	-	TRBJ1-5	CASSQERNQPQHF	TGTGCCTCGTCTCAGGAACGCAATCAGCCCCAGCATTTT
-	TRBV30	-	TRBJ2-3	CAWSGHGDTQYF	TGTGCCTGGAGTGGCCACGGGGATACGCAGTATTTT
-	TRBV5-4	TRBD1	TRBJ1-2	CASSLATGTGGFGYTF	TGTGCCAGCAGCTTGGCCACGGGGACAGGGGGCTTTGGCTACACCTTC
-	TRBV7-8	TRBD1	TRBJ2-5	CASRPGQGQETQYF	TGTGCCAGCAGGCCCGGACAGGGGCAAGAGACCCAGTACTTC
-	TRBV6-2/TRBV6-3	-	TRBJ1-2	CASSSNTGTNYGYTF	TGTGCCAGCAGTTCAAATACAGGGACTAACTATGGCTACACCTTC
-	TRBV7-9	-	TRBJ1-1	CASSLAGMNTEAFF	TGTGCCAGCAGCTTAGCCGGAATGAACACTGAAGCTTTCTTT
once	TRBV5-6	TRBD1	TRBJ1-4	CASSLVARGLENEKLFF	TGTGCCAGCAGCTTGGTGGCCAGGGGGTTAGAAAATGAAAAACTGTTTTTT
-	TRBV27	TRBD2	TRBJ2-1	CASSLLSTSGRVIYNEQFF	TGTGCCAGCAGTTTACTATCGACTAGCGGGAGGGTTATCTACAATGAGCAGTTCTTC
once	TRBV4-1	-	TRBJ2-3	CASSQADTQYF	TGCGCCAGCAGCCAAGCAGATACGCAGTATTTT
-	TRBV12-3/TRBV12-4	-	TRBJ2-7	CASSLRPPYEQYF	TGTGCCAGCAGCCTCAGGCCTCCCTACGAGCAGTACTTC
-	TRBV9	-	TRBJ2-7	CASSVVPGYEQYF	TGTGCCAGCAGCGTAGTGCCCGGTTACGAGCAGTACTTC
-	TRBV28	-	TRBJ2-5	CASSSSGETQYF	TGTGCCAGCAGTTCCTCAGGGGAGACCCAGTACTTC
-	TRBV27	TRBD1	TRBJ2-7	CASSGQESSYEQYF	TGTGCCAGCAGCGGACAGGAGAGCTCCTACGAGCAGTACTTC
-	TRBV27	-	TRBJ2-2	CASSSNTGELFF	TGTGCCAGCAGCTCGAACACCGGGGAGCTGTTTTTT
-	TRBV15	TRBD2	TRBJ2-5	CATSPFRLAGAWGETQYF	TGTGCCACCAGCCCCTTCCGACTAGCGGGGGCCTGGGGGGAGACCCAGTACTTC
once	TRBV11-1	-	TRBJ1-1	CASSYPPGVTEAFF	TGTGCCAGCAGCTACCCGCCGGGGGTCACTGAAGCTTTCTTT
-	TRBV5-1	-	TRBJ2-7	CASSLAEPYEQYF	TGCGCCAGCAGCTTGGCGGAGCCCTACGAGCAGTACTTC
-	TRBV5-5	TRBD1	TRBJ2-3	CASSLVGTGGNPDTQYF	TGTGCCAGCAGCTTGGTAGGGACAGGGGGCAATCCAGATACGCAGTATTTT
few	TRBV12-3/TRBV12-4	-	TRBJ1-1	CASSLSGNTEAFF	TGTGCCAGCAGTTTGTCCGGGAACACTGAAGCTTTCTTT
-	TRBV25-1	TRBD1	TRBJ2-2	CASRRGQALTGELFF	TGTGCCAGCAGGCGGGGACAGGCCCTCACCGGGGAGCTGTTTTTT
-	TRBV5-1	TRBD1	TRBJ2-3	CASSLGEGAIRSDTQYF	TGCGCCAGCAGCTTGGGAGAGGGGGCTATCAGATCAGATACGCAGTATTTT
-	TRBV3-1/TRBV3-2	TRBD2	TRBJ2-1	CASSHSGGRSYNEQFF	TGTGCCAGCAGCCACTCGGGGGGGCGCTCCTACAATGAGCAGTTCTTC
-	TRBV6-5	TRBD1	TRBJ1-1	CASRDRGTNTEAFF	TGTGCCAGCCGGGACAGGGGGACGAACACTGAAGCTTTCTTT
once	TRBV6-5	TRBD1	TRBJ1-1	CASSKTGDTEAFF	TGTGCCAGCAGTAAGACAGGGGACACTGAAGCTTTCTTT
-	TRBV14	-	TRBJ1-2	CASSPVPNYGYTF	TGTGCCAGCAGCCCGGTTCCTAACTATGGCTACACCTTC
-	TRBV7-9	-	TRBJ1-3	CASSLARERNTIYF	TGTGCCAGCAGCTTAGCGCGTGAAAGAAACACCATATATTTT
-	TRBV6-5	-	TRBJ1-4	CASSYISEKLFF	TGTGCCAGCAGTTACATCAGTGAAAAACTGTTTTTT
-	TRBV27	-	TRBJ1-1	CASSFRGGPEAFF	TGTGCCAGCAGTTTTAGAGGGGGGCCTGAAGCTTTCTTT
-	TRBV28	-	TRBJ1-5	CASSPGGNQPQHF	TGTGCCAGCAGTCCCGGGGGCAATCAGCCCCAGCATTTT
-	TRBV6-5	-	TRBJ1-2	CASSTGPWGGYTF	TGTGCCAGCAGTACCGGCCCCTGGGGTGGCTACACCTTC
-	TRBV30	TRBD1	TRBJ2-7	CAWRFTDRGFDEQYF	TGTGCCTGGAGATTTACGGACAGGGGGTTCGACGAGCAGTACTTC
-	TRBV28	TRBD1	TRBJ1-2	CASSPTSTGEAYGYTF	TGTGCCAGCAGTCCTACATCGACAGGGGAGGCCTATGGCTACACCTTC